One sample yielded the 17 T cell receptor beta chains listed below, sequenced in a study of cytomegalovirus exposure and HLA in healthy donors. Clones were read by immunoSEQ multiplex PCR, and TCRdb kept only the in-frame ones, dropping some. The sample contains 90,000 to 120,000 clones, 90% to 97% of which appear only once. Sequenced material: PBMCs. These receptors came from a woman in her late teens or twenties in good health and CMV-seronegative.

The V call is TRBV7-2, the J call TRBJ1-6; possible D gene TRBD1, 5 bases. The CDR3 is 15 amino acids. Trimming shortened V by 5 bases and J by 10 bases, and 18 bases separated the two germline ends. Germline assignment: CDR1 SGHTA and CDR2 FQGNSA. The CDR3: CASSLIRDGGSPLHF. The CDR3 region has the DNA TGTGCCAGCAGCCTAATCCGGGACGGGGGATCACCCCTCCACTTT.

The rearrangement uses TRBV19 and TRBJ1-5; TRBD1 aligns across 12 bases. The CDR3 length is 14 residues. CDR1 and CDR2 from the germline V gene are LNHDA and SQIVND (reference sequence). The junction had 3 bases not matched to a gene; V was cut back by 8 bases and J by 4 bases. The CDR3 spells CASGTGGLNQPQHF. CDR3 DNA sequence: TGTGCCAGTGGGACAGGGGGCTTGAATCAGCCCCAGCATTTT.

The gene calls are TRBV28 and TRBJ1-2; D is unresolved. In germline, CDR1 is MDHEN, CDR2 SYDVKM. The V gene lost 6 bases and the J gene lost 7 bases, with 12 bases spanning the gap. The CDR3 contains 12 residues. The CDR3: CASRPGTAGYTF. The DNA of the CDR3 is TGTGCCAGCAGACCAGGAACAGCTGGCTACACCTTC.

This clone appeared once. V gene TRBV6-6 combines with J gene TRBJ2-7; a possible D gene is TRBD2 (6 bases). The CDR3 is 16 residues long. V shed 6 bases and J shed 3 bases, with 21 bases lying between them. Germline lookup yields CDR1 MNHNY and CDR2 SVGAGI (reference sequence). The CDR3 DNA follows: TGTGCCAGCAGCCCCCACTCGGGGCGGGGCGTCTACGAGCAGTACTTC. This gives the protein CASSPHSGRGVYEQYF.

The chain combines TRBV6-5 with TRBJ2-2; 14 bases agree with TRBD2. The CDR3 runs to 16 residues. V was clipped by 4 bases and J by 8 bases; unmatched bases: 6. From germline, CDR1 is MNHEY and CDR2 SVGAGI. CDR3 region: CASSLGTSGGQGELFF. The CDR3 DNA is TGTGCCAGCAGTTTGGGGACTAGCGGGGGTCAAGGGGAGCTGTTTTTT.

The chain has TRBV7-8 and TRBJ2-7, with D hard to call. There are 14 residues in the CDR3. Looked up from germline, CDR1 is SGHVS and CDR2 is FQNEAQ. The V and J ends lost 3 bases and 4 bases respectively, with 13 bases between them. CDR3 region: CASSLINLKYEQYF. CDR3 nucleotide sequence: TGTGCCAGCAGCTTGATTAACCTAAAATACGAGCAGTACTTC.

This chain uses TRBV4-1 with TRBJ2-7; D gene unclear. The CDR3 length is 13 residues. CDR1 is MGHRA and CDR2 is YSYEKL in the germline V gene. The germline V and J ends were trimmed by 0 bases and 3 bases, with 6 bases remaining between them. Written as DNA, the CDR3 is TGCGCCAGCAGCCAAGATCTAGGCTACGAGCAGTACTTC. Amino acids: CASSQDLGYEQYF.

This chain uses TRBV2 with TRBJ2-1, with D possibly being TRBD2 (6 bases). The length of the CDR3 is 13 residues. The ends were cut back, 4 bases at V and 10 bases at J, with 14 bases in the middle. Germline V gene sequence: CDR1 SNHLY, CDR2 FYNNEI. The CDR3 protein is CASSGQGAGEQFF. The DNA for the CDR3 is TGTGCCAGCAGTGGTCAAGGGGCGGGGGAGCAGTTCTTC.

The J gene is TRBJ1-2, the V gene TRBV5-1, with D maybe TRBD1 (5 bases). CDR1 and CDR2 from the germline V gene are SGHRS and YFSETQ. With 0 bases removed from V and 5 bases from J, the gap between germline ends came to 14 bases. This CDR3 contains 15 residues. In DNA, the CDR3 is TGCGCCAGCAGCTTGGAGTCAGGGTCAGGGTATGGCTACACCTTC. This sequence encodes CASSLESGSGYGYTF.

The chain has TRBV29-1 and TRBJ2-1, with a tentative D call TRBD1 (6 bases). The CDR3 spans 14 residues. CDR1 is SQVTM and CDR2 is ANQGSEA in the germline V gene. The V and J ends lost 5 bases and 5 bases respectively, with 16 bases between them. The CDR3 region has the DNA TGCAGCGTTCTGAACACAGGGAAACACAATGAGCAGTTCTTC. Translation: CSVLNTGKHNEQFF.

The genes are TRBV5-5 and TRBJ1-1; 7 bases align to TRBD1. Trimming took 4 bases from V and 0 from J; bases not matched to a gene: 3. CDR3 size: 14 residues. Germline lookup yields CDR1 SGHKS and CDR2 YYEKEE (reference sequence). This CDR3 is CASSQGQMNTEAFF. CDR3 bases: TGTGCCAGCAGCCAGGGACAGATGAACACTGAAGCTTTCTTT.

CDR3 residues: CASRGQGTGYEQYF. For the CDR3, the DNA is TGTGCCAGCAGAGGTCAGGGGACAGGCTACGAGCAGTACTTC. The chain uses TRBV6-6 and TRBJ2-7, with 8 bases matching TRBD1. CDR1 and CDR2 (germline): MNHNY, SVGAGI (reference sequence). After removal of 6 bases from V and 3 bases from J, the junction contained 7 bases not matched to a gene. CDR3 length: 14 amino acids.

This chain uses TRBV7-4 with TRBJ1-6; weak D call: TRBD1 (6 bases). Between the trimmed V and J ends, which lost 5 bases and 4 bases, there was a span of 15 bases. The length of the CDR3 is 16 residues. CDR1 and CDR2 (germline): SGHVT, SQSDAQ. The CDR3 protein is CASSTPGTNYNSPLHF. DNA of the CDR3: TGTGCCAGCAGCACGCCCGGGACAAATTATAATTCACCCCTCCACTTT.

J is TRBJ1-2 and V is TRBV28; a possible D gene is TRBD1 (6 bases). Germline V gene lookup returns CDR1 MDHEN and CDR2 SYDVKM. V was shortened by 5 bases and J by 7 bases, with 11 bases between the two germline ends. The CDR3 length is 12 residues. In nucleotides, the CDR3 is TGTGCCAGCAGTGGGGGGGCAGTTGGCTACACCTTC. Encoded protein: CASSGGAVGYTF.

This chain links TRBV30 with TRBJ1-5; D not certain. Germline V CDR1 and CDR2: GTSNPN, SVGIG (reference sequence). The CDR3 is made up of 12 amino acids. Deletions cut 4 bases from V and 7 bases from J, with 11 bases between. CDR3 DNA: TGTGCCTGGATCGCGGGTGAGCAGCCCCAGCATTTT. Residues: CAWIAGEQPQHF.

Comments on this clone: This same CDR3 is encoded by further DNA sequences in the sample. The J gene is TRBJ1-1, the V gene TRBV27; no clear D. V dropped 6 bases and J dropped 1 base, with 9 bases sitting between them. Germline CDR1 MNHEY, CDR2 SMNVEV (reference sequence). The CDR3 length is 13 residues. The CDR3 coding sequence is TGTGCCAGCAGCCCTCGGGGGAACACTGAAGCTTTCTTT. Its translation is CASSPRGNTEAFF.

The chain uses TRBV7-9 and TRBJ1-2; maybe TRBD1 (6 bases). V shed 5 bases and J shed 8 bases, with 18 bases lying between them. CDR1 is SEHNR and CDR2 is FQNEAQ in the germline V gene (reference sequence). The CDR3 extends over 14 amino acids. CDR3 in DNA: TGTGCCAGCAGCGATAACAGGGATAACGTCGGCTACACCTTC. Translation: CASSDNRDNVGYTF.